This T cell receptor beta chain emerged from a study of T cell repertoires in cytomegalovirus infection. Overall study context: Public TCR beta signatures were indicative of both CMV infection and a matching HLA type.

Overall study results and limits: It was HLA-C-restricted CMV-specific TCR beta clonotypes that dominated the response ex vivo. People with CMV and the relevant HLA were identified by cumulative public TCR beta family frequency.

As to this clonotype: As yet, its antigen is unknown.

TCRdb processed the reads anew with MiXCR; each CDR3 protein has one entry. The sample has roughly 130,000 distinct CDR3 sequences, 7% to 9.5% seen once; the top ten hold 9.5% to 13%. This CDR3 has 13 amino acids. Germline assignment: CDR1 SNHLY and CDR2 FYNNEI. Trimming took 6 bases from V and 3 from J, leaving 12 bases between them. Source material: PBMCs. The genes are TRBV2 and TRBJ2-7, with D unresolved. This sequence was found in a human donor in good health (CMV status not recorded). Some clones in this sample may be carry-over from other donors' samples. For the CDR3, the DNA is TGTGCCAGCAGGCTAGAGTTAAGCTACGAGCAGTACTTC. It translates to CASRLELSYEQYF. Full variable domain (remainder filled in from reference TRBV2 and TRBJ2-7): EPEVTQTPSHQVTQMGQEVILRCVPISNHLYFYWYRQILGQKVEFLVSFYNNEISEKSEIFDDQFSVERPDGSNFTLKIRSTKLEDSAMYFCASRLELSYEQYFGPGTRLTVT.